This T cell receptor beta chain was sequenced for a study of cytomegalovirus exposure and HLA in healthy donors. At the level of the study: The study placed 70% to 85% of its roughly 400 genotyped donors in the Caucasian-associated ancestry cluster. Study results and limitations: Most TCR sequences were uncommon, yet certain public TCRs appeared in many donors.

The PCR had 60 Vbeta and 13 Jbeta primers. Libraries were prepared by immunoSEQ multiplex PCR; TCRdb keeps only in-frame clonotypes and omits some of them. The sample yields about 180,000 clones, roughly 78% seen once. Regarding this clone: The antigen remains unidentified.

The CDR3 totals 14 residues. V shed 6 bases and J 8 bases; nucleotides not matched to a gene: 8. The V gene's germline CDR1 is LGHNT and CDR2 FRNRAP. The chain carries TRBV12-5 and TRBJ2-2; 8 bases line up with TRBD1. This TCR was sampled from a woman in her 40s in good health and CMV-seronegative. The sequencing sample was made of PBMCs. The CDR3 loop is CASGPQGALGELFF. In DNA, the CDR3 is TGTGCTAGTGGCCCCCAGGGGGCATTAGGGGAGCTGTTTTTT.